These 15 T cell receptor beta chains came from one sample sequenced in a study of vaccination effects on CD4 cells after COVID-19. Their cognate antigens are unknown. Clones were read by immunoSEQ multiplex PCR, and TCRdb kept only the in-frame ones, dropping some. Of 25,000 to 30,000 clones listed, 75% to 85% are singletons. Under the ViraFEST assay, PBMC were stimulated with viral peptide pools so that antigen-specific CD4+ T cells expanded. Sequencing was performed afterwards. Following an approximately eleven-day culture, CD4+ T cells were purified. Previously uninfected by SARS-CoV-2, the vaccine recipients also showed negative nucleocapsid antibodies. The starting material was CD4+ T cells from PBMCs cultured with SARS-CoV-2 spike peptides, obtained before COVID-19 vaccination. These receptors were obtained from a human donor who received a COVID-19 vaccine.

The chain couples TRBV5-8 to TRBJ2-5, with 12 bases aligning to TRBD2. V trimming: 4 bases; J trimming: 2 bases; junction bases outside the gene matches: 6. From germline, CDR1 is SGHTS and CDR2 YDEGEE. The CDR3 loop spans 16 amino acids. The CDR3 bases are TGTGCCAGCAGCCCATGGACTAGCGGGGCTCAAGAGACCCAGTACTTC. This gives the protein CASSPWTSGAQETQYF.

CDR3 in DNA: TGTGCCTGGAGTCTCTACCCTGTCAGGACCTCTGGAAACACCATATATTTT. It is translated as CAWSLYPVRTSGNTIYF. The chain carries TRBV30 and TRBJ1-3; D is undetermined. The germline V gene encodes CDR1 GTSNPN and CDR2 SVGIG (reference sequence). The CDR3 is 17 amino acids. V was shortened by 2 bases and J by 0 bases, with 17 bases between the two germline ends.

This clone was seen a handful of times. V and J are TRBV3-1 (or the pseudogene TRBV3-2) and TRBJ2-2; D remains ambiguous. CDR3 size: 11 residues. Germline V CDR1 and CDR2: LGHDT, YNNKEL (reference sequence). Trimming took 2 bases from V and 9 from J, leaving 4 bases between them. The CDR3 coding sequence is TGTGCCAGCAGCCAACTCCGGGAGCTGTTTTTT. Protein product: CASSQLRELFF.

This clone is a singleton in its sample. The CDR3 DNA sequence: TGTGCCAGCAGCCAGGCCGCACCGAACACTGAAGCTTTCTTT. As protein: CASSQAAPNTEAFF. The rearrangement joins TRBV3-1 (or the pseudogene TRBV3-2) to TRBJ1-1; D gene unclear. Germline V gives CDR1 LGHDT, CDR2 YNNKEL (reference sequence). The V gene lost 3 bases and the J gene lost 1 base, with 9 bases spanning the gap. This CDR3 is built from 14 residues.

The chain carries TRBV25-1 and TRBJ1-5, with 10 positions matching TRBD1. This CDR3 region has 15 residues. Germline-derived CDR1 and CDR2 are MGHDK and SYGVNS. V lost 4 bases and J lost 6; bases outside the gene matches: 6. CDR3 in DNA: TGTGCCAGCAGTGGGGGACAGGGGACGGTTCAGCCCCAGCATTTT. Translating gives CASSGGQGTVQPQHF.

This clone was detected a few times. The chain recombines TRBV6-1 with TRBJ1-2; weak D call: TRBD1 (5 bases). CDR1 is MNHNS and CDR2 is SASEGT in the germline V gene. V gave up 2 bases and J gave up 5 bases, with 9 bases separating them. This CDR3 has 13 amino acids. This CDR3 is CASSEQGGYGYTF. The CDR3 nucleotides read TGTGCCAGCAGTGAACAGGGAGGATATGGCTACACCTTC.

This chain connects TRBV19 to TRBJ2-2; TRBD1 is a possible D gene (5 bases). Trimming cost V 6 bases and J 0 bases, with 14 bases left between them. The CDR3 has 16 residues. In germline, CDR1 is LNHDA, CDR2 SQIVND (reference sequence). The CDR3 DNA reads as TGTGCCAGTAGCCCAATGGCAGGGACGAACACCGGGGAGCTGTTTTTT. It codes for CASSPMAGTNTGELFF.

V and J are TRBV2 and TRBJ2-6; D gene unclear. Germline assignment: CDR1 SNHLY and CDR2 FYNNEI. Trimming removed 5 bases at V and 2 bases at J, with 13 bases between. This CDR3 is built from 16 residues. Written as DNA, the CDR3 is TGTGCCAGCAGTCGAATGGGTCCAACTGGGGCCAACGTCCTGACTTTC. Its protein is CASSRMGPTGANVLTF.

V is TRBV29-1 and J is TRBJ1-5, with a tentative D call TRBD1 (6 bases). V gave up 0 bases and J gave up 0 bases, with 9 bases separating them. Germline CDR1 is SQVTM and CDR2 is ANQGSEA. The CDR3 spans 15 residues. The CDR3 DNA sequence: TGCAGCGTTGAAGAGGGGGGCAATAGCAATCAGCCCCAGCATTTT. This encodes CSVEEGGNSNQPQHF.

This chain connects TRBV27 to TRBJ1-5, with D unclear. V lost 7 bases and J 0 bases, leaving 28 bases between the germline ends. This CDR3 spans 20 amino acids. From germline, CDR1 is MNHEY and CDR2 SMNVEV (reference sequence). The CDR3: CASTLISYYHRPYSNQPQHF. DNA for the CDR3: TGTGCCAGCACCTTAATCTCCTACTATCACCGGCCTTATAGCAATCAGCCCCAGCATTTT.

The chain recombines TRBV18 with TRBJ1-6; maybe TRBD1 (5 bases). The length of the CDR3 is 16 residues. V was clipped by 1 base and J by 7 bases, with 14 bases between them. CDR1 and CDR2 from the germline V gene are KGHSH and LQKENI. CDR3 nucleotides: TGTGCCAGCTCACCACAGTCGACAGAAGCCAATTCACCCCTCCACTTT. Protein: CASSPQSTEANSPLHF.

The rearrangement links TRBV4-1 to TRBJ2-7; D could derive from TRBD1 or TRBD2 (5 bases each). CDR3 length: 15 residues. V lost 4 bases and J lost 2, with 15 bases in between. Germline lookup yields CDR1 MGHRA and CDR2 YSYEKL. DNA for the CDR3: TGCGCCAGCAGCCCGTCTGGGGGACGAACCTACGAGCAGTACTTC. Its protein product is CASSPSGGRTYEQYF.

The V gene is TRBV2, the J gene TRBJ1-2; TRBD1 matches at 7 bases. The germline gives CDR1 SNHLY, CDR2 FYNNEI. This CDR3 contains 15 residues. With V trimmed by 4 bases and J by 5 bases, 10 bases remained unmatched. The CDR3 nucleotides read TGTGCCAGCAGTGCTCACTCAGGGGGAGGGTATGGCTACACCTTC. This codes for CASSAHSGGGYGYTF.

A single count supports this clone. V usage is TRBV28 and J usage is TRBJ1-2; D uncertain. Trimming stripped 5 bases from V and 4 bases from J, with 11 bases between. Germline V gene sequence: CDR1 MDHEN, CDR2 SYDVKM. This CDR3 has 13 residues. The CDR3 region has the DNA TGTGCCAGCAGTCTTACCAGCCTCTATGGCTACACCTTC. Its protein is CASSLTSLYGYTF.

This chain joins TRBV6-5 and TRBJ1-4, with D perhaps matching TRBD1 (5 bases). CDR1 is MNHEY and CDR2 is SVGAGI in the germline V gene. The CDR3 runs to 15 residues. The V end was cut by 4 bases, the J end by 0 bases, with 9 bases between. The CDR3 region has the DNA TGTGCCAGCAGTTCCACAGGAGCAACTAATGAAAAACTGTTTTTT. It translates to CASSSTGATNEKLFF.